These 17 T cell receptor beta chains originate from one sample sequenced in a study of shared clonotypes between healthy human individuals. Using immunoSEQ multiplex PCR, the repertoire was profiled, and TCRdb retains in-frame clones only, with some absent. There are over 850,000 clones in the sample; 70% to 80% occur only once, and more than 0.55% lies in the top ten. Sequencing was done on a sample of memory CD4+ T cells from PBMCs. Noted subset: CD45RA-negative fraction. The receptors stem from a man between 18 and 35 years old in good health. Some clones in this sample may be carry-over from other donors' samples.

CDR3 DNA: TGTGCCAGCAGCTCAAATTCCGCTGGGGCCAACGTCCTGACTTTC. Its protein is CASSSNSAGANVLTF. The chain is built from TRBV6-6 and TRBJ2-6, with unresolved D. Germline loops: CDR1 MNHNY, CDR2 SVGAGI (reference sequence). CDR3 length equals 15 residues. Trimming removed 6 bases at V and 2 bases at J, with 11 bases between.

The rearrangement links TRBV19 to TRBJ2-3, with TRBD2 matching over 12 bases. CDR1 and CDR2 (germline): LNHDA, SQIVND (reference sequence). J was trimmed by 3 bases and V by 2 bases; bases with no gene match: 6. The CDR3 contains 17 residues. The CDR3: CASSIRASGRATDTQYF. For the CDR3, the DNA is TGTGCCAGTAGTATACGGGCTAGCGGGAGGGCGACAGATACGCAGTATTTT. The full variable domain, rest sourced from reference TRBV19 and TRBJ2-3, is DGGITQSPKYLFRKEGQNVTLSCEQNLNHDAMYWYRQDPGQGLRLIYYSQIVNDFQKGDIAEGYSVSREKKESFPLTVTSAQKNPTAFYLCASSIRASGRATDTQYFGPGTRLTVL.

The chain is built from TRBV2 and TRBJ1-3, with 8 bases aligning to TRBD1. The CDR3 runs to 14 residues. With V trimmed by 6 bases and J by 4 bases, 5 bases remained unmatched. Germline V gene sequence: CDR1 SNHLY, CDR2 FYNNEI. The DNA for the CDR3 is TGTGCCAGCAGGGAGACAGGGGCCGGAAACACCATATATTTT. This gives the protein CASRETGAGNTIYF.

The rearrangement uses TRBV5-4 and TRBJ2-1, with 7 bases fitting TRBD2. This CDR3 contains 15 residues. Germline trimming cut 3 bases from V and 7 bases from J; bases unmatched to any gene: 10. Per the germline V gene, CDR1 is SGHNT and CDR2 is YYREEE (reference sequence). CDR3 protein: CASSSKAQGGNEQFF. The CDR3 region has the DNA TGTGCCAGCAGCTCAAAGGCCCAGGGAGGGAATGAGCAGTTCTTC.

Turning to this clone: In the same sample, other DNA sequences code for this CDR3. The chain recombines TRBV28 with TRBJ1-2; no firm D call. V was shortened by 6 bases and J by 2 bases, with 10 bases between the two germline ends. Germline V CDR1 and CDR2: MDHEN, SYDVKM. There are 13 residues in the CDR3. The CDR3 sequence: CASSLNRNYGYTF. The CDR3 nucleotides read TGTGCCAGCAGCTTAAACAGAAACTATGGCTACACCTTC.

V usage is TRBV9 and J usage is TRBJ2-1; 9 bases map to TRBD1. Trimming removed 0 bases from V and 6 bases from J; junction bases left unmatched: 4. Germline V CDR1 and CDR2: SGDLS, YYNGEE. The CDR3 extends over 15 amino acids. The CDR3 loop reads CASSVGGTGLNEQFF. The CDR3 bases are TGTGCCAGCAGCGTAGGGGGGACAGGGCTCAATGAGCAGTTCTTC.

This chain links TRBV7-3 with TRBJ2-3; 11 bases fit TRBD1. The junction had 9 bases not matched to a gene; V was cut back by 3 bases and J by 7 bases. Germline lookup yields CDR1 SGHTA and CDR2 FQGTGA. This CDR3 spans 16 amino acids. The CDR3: CASSLGQGEPGHTQYF. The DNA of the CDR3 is TGTGCCAGCAGCTTGGGACAGGGGGAGCCGGGTCATACGCAGTATTTT.

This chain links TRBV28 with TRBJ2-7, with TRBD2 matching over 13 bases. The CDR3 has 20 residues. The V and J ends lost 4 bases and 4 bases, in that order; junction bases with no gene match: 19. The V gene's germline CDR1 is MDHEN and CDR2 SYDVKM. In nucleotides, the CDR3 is TGTGCCAGCAGTTCCCCACAGGGTTCCGGGACTAGCGGGACCTTTTACGAGCAGTACTTC. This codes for CASSSPQGSGTSGTFYEQYF.

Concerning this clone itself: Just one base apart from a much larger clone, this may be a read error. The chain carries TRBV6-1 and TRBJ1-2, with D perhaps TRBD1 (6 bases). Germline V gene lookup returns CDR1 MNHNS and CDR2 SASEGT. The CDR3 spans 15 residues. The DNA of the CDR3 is TGTGCCAGCAGTGAGGGACACATACTTAACCATGGCTACACCTTC. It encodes CASSEGHILNHGYTF.

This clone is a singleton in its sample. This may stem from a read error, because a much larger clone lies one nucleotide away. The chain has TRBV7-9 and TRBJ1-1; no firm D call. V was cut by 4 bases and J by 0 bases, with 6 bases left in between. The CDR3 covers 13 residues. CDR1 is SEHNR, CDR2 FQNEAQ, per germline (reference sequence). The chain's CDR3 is CASSSRMNTEAFF. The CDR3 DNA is TGTGCCAGCAGCTCGAGGATGAACACTGAAGCTTTCTTT. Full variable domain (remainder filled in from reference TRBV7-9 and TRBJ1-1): DTGVSQNPRHKITKRGQNVTFRCDPISEHNRLYWYRQTLGQGPEFLTYFQNEAQLEKSRLLSDRFSAERPKGSFSTLEIQRTEQGDSAMYLCASSSRMNTEAFFGQGTRLTVV.

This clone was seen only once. CDR3 sequence reads: CASRRITGGDQPQHF. The DNA of the CDR3 is TGTGCCAGCAGGCGAATCACAGGGGGCGATCAGCCCCAGCATTTT. The J gene is TRBJ1-5, the V gene TRBV6-5, with 9 bases that match TRBD1. The CDR3 runs 15 residues. Germline-derived CDR1 and CDR2 are MNHEY and SVGAGI. The V and J ends lost 6 bases and 5 bases, in that order; junction bases with no gene match: 8.

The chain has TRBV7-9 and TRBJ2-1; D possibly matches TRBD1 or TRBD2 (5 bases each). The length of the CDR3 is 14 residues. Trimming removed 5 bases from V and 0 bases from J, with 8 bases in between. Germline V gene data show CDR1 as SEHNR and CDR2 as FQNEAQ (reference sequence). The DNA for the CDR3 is TGTGCCAGCAGCACTAGGGGCTCCTACAATGAGCAGTTCTTC. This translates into CASSTRGSYNEQFF.

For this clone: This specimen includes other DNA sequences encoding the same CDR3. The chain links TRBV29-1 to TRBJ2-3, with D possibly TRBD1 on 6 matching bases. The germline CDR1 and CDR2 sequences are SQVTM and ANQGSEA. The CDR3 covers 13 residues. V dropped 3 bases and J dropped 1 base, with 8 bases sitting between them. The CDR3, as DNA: TGCAGCGTTGACTCAGGGGGCACAGATACGCAGTATTTT. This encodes CSVDSGGTDTQYF.

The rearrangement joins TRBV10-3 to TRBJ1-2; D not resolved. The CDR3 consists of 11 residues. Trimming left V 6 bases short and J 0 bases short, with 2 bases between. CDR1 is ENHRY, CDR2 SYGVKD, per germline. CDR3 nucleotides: TGTGCCATCAGCCCTAACTATGGCTACACCTTC. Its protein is CAISPNYGYTF.

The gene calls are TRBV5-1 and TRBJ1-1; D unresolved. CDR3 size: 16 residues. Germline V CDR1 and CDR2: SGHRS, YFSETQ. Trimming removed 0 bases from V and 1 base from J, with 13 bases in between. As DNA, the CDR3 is TGCGCCAGCAGCTTGGAAGGAACGCCGGCGAACACTGAAGCTTTCTTT. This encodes CASSLEGTPANTEAFF. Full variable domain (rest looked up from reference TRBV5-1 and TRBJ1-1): KAGVTQTPRYLIKTRGQQVTLSCSPISGHRSVSWYQQTPGQGLQFLFEYFSETQRNKGNFPGRFSGRQFSNSRSEMNVSTLELGDSALYLCASSLEGTPANTEAFFGQGTRLTVV.

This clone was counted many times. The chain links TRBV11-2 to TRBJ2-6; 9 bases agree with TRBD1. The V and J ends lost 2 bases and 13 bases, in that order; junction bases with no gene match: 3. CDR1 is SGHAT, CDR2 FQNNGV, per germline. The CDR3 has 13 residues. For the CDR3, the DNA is TGTGCCAGCAGCTTACCCGGACAGGGGGTCCTGACTTTC. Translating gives CASSLPGQGVLTF.

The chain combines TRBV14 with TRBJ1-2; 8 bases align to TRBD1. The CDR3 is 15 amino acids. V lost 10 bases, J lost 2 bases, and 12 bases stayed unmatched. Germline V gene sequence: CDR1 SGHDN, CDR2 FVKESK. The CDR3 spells CATKGAGGGNYGYTF. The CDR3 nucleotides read TGTGCCACCAAGGGGGCAGGGGGCGGCAACTATGGCTACACCTTC.